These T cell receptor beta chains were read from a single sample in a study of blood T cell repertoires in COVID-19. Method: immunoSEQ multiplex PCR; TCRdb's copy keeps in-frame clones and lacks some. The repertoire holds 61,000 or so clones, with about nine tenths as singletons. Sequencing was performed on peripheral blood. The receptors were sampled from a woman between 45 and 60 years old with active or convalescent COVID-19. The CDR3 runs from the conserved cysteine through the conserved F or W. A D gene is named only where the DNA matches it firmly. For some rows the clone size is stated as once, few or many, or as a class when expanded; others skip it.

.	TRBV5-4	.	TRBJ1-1	CASSLGRSSEAFF	TGTGCCAGCAGCTTGGGGCGGAGCTCTGAAGCTTTCTTT
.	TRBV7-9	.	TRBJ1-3	CASSLIADRRATSGNTIYF	TGTGCCAGCAGCTTAATTGCGGATCGGAGGGCCACCTCTGGAAACACCATATATTTT
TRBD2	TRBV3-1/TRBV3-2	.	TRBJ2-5	CASSTTSGDQETQYF	TGTGCCAGCAGCACGACTAGCGGGGATCAAGAGACCCAGTACTTC
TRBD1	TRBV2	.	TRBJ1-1	CASRKTGGINTEAFF	TGTGCCAGCAGGAAAACAGGGGGCATAAACACTGAAGCTTTCTTT
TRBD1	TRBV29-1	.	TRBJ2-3	CSVGGQSSTDTQYF	TGCAGCGTAGGGGGACAGTCGTCCACAGATACGCAGTATTTT
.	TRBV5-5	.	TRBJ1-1	CASSLGARESNTEAFF	TGTGCCAGCAGCTTAGGGGCCAGGGAATCGAACACTGAAGCTTTCTTT
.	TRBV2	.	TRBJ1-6	CASWPQGHSPLHF	TGTGCCAGCTGGCCACAGGGACATTCACCCCTCCACTTT
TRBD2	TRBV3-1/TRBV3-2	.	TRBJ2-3	CASSQGSSGRVGTQYF	TGTGCCAGCAGCCAAGGGTCTAGCGGGAGAGTCGGTACGCAGTATTTT
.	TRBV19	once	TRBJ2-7	CASSILAQGSNYEQYF	TGTGCCAGTAGTATCCTAGCCCAGGGGTCAAACTACGAGCAGTACTTC
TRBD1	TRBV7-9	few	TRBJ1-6	CASSPRQGVNSPLHF	TGTGCCAGCAGCCCCAGACAGGGGGTTAATTCACCCCTCCACTTT
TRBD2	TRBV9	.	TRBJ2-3	CASSPSGLLDTQYF	TGTGCCAGCAGCCCGTCGGGACTACTAGATACGCAGTATTTT
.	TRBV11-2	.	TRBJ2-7	CASSLHSSPEYEQYF	TGTGCCAGCAGCTTACATAGCAGCCCCGAGTACGAGCAGTACTTC
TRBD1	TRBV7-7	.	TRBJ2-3	CASSLGQGVLSTDTQYF	TGTGCTAGCAGCTTAGGACAGGGCGTCCTCAGCACAGATACGCAGTATTTT
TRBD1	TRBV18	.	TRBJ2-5	CASSQGQGAEETQYF	TGTGCCAGCTCACAAGGACAGGGGGCGGAGGAGACCCAGTACTTC
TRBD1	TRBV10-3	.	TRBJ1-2	CAISESGGTGGSYGYTF	TGTGCCATCAGTGAATCTGGCGGGACAGGGGGCAGCTATGGCTACACCTTC
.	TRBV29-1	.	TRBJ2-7	CSVEATGVSSYEQYF	TGCAGCGTTGAAGCGACAGGCGTTAGCTCCTACGAGCAGTACTTC
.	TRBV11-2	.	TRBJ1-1	CASSLDQGTEAFF	TGTGCCAGCAGCTTAGATCAGGGAACTGAAGCTTTCTTT
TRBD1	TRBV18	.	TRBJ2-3	CASSPGTGTDTQYF	TGTGCCAGCTCACCCGGGACAGGGACCGATACGCAGTATTTT
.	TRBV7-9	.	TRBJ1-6	CASSLLGRDNSPLHF	TGTGCCAGCAGCTTATTGGGCAGAGATAATTCACCCCTCCACTTT
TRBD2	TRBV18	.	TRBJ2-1	CASSPLAGNNEQFF	TGTGCCAGCTCACCACTAGCGGGAAACAATGAGCAGTTCTTC
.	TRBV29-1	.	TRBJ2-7	CSVAGVGEQYF	TGCAGCGTTGCGGGGGTTGGCGAGCAGTACTTC
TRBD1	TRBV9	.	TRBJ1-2	CASSPRQGKGYTF	TGTGCCAGCAGCCCCCGACAGGGTAAAGGCTACACCTTC
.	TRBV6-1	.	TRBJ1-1	CASSETGNTEAFF	TGTGCCAGCAGTGAAACAGGGAACACTGAAGCTTTCTTT
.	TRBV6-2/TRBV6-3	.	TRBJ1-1	CASSYGGRNTEAFF	TGTGCCAGCAGTTACGGGGGCCGGAACACTGAAGCTTTCTTT
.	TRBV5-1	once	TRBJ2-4	CASSLDEPGSDIQYF	TGCGCCAGCAGCTTGGATGAGCCGGGGAGCGACATTCAGTACTTC